The clone carrying this T cell receptor (beta chain) was seen only a few times. Its antigen is currently unknown. CDR1 is MDHEN and CDR2 is SYDVKM in the germline V gene. The V and J ends lost 2 bases and 2 bases respectively, with 10 bases between them. CDR3 size: 15 residues. The data are from a study of T cells in Graves' hyperthyroidism and ophthalmopathy. Study-wide points: Most clonotypes expanded in the thyroid (above 0.001) were also present in blood. The model forecast ophthalmopathy, anticipating it by a median roughly 6.3 months before onset.

Amplification of TCR beta CDR3 regions was performed using RNA transcripts as template. First-round RT-PCR with HTBI primers amplified the TCR CDR3 region. TCRdb used MiXCR to reprocess the multiplex PCR reads, holding one entry per CDR3 protein. The sample has 500,000 or so distinct CDR3 sequences, roughly a sixth seen once. The chain uses TRBV28 and TRBJ1-5; D is ambiguous. The receptor was derived from a woman in her twenties or thirties with Graves' ophthalmopathy. Sequencing input: blood. The CDR3 loop is CASSLISPGNQPQHF. CDR3 DNA sequence: TGTGCCAGCAGTTTAATCAGCCCCGGCAATCAGCCCCAGCATTTT.